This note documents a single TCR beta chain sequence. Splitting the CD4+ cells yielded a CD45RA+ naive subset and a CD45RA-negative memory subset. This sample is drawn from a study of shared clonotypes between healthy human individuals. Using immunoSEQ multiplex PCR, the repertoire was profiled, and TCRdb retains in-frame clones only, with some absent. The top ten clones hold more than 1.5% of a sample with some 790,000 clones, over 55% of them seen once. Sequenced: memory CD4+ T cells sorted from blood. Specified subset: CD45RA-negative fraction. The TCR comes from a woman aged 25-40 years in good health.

The CDR3 DNA follows: TGTGCCAGTAGTATGGCTAGGGATCAGCCCCAGCATTTT. Its protein is CASSMARDQPQHF. This chain joins TRBV19 and TRBJ1-5; D is ambiguous. V dropped 3 bases and J dropped 5 bases, with 8 bases sitting between them. CDR3 size: 13 residues. In germline, CDR1 is LNHDA, CDR2 SQIVND (reference sequence).